The clone carrying this T cell receptor beta chain was detected once. This sample was included in a study of blood T cell repertoires in COVID-19. Study as a whole: Acute and convalescent COVID-19 samples came from the United States, Italy and Spain. From T cells, B-cell-depleted T cells, or PBMCs came the material, which was cDNA or gDNA.

Authors' analysis steps: Amplified reference gene primers provided the basis for estimating nucleated cell counts. Assay used: immunoSEQ multiplex PCR; TCRdb lists only in-frame clones, some missing. That table gives V, J and clone size, and the DNA gave D and trimming. This sample has about 240,000 clones; roughly 89% occur once, and the top ten carry 2.6%. V was trimmed by 6 bases and J by 5 bases, leaving 13 bases between them. This CDR3 is 13 amino acids long. Germline CDR1 and CDR2: MNHEY and SVGAGI. This clonotype was obtained from a woman aged 25 to 45 with acute COVID-19. Material for sequencing was PBMCs or T cells enriched from blood (not recorded which). The gene calls are TRBV6-5 and TRBJ1-1, with D perhaps matching TRBD1 (6 bases). CDR3 nucleotides: TGTGCCAGCAGGCGGACAGTTATTACTGAAGCTTTCTTT. Translation gives CASRRTVITEAFF.